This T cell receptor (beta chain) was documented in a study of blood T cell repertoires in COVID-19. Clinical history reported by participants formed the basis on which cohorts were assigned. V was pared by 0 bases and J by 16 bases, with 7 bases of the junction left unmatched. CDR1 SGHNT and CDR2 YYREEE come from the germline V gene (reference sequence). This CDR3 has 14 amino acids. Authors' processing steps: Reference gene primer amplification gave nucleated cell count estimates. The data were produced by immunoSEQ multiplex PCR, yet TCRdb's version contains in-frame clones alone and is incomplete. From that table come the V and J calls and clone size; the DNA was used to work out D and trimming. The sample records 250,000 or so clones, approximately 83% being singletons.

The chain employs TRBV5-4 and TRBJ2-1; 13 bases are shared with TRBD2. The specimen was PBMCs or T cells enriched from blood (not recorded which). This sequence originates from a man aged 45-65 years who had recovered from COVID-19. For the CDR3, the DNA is TGTGCCAGCAGCTTGGCAGGGACTAGCGGGGAAAGCTTCTTC. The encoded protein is CASSLAGTSGESFF. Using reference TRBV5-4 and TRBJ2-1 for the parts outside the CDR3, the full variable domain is ETGVTQSPTHLIKTRGQQVTLRCSSQSGHNTVSWYQQALGQGPQFIFQYYREEENGRGNFPPRFSGLQFPNYSSELNVNALELDDSALYLCASSLAGTSGESFFGPGTRLTVL.